Sequencing of this TCR beta chain was carried out in a study of T-cell memory formation after mild COVID-19. Overall study findings and caveats: Clones shrinking between day 15 and 85 showed a balanced CD4/CD8 split, and those that grew later tilted toward CD4+. Mainly CM and EM harbored the contracting CD4+ clones; mainly EMRA harbored the CD8+ ones. Some responding clones appeared in pre-infection memory, suggesting cross-reactive memory joined.

Germline CDR1 reads SGHTA; CDR2 reads FQGNSA. Trimming cost V 2 bases and J 2 bases; bases outside gene matches: 5. The CDR3 is 18 amino acids. TCR alpha and TCR beta cDNA libraries with sample barcodes and UMIs came from 5'RACE using constant-segment primers. TCRdb re-called the 5' RACE reads with MiXCR, one entry per CDR3 protein. The sample holds roughly 350,000 distinct CDR3 sequences, 20% to 25% seen once. Regarding this clonotype: Its antigen is as yet unknown.

The sequenced sample consisted of PBMCs or a T cell subset sorted from them (not recorded which). This clonotype was obtained from an adult woman who had mild COVID-19 (a few samples of this study predate the infection). Cell type and time point are not known. This chain connects TRBV7-2 to TRBJ2-3, with TRBD2 matching 15 bases. CDR3: CASSLWGLAGGYTDTQYF. The CDR3 coding sequence is TGTGCCAGCAGCTTATGGGGACTAGCGGGAGGCTACACAGATACGCAGTATTTT.